This TCR beta chain was documented in a study of radiotherapy plus CTLA-4 blockade in lung cancer. Broader study findings: Alongside interferon-beta, early blood T cell clone dynamics were reportedly the best predictor of response.

Profiled with immunoSEQ multiplex PCR; TCRdb holds only in-frame clones, not every one. The data contain approximately 100,000 clones, 85% of them singletons. Focal radiation was given together with CTLA-4 blockade (ipilimumab) to patients with chemo-refractory metastatic non-small-cell lung cancer. Remarks on this clone: What it binds is unknown.

This specimen was peripheral blood, taken from a patient treated with radiotherapy plus ipilimumab. The clonotype originates from a human donor with non-small cell lung cancer that progressed on radiotherapy plus ipilimumab. Some clones in this sample may be carry-over from other donors' samples.

This CDR3 is CASSRTGSLNEKLFF. CDR3 nucleotide sequence: TGTGCCAGCAGCAGGACAGGCTCCCTTAATGAAAAACTGTTTTTT. This rearrangement joins TRBV5-6 to TRBJ1-4; 7 positions agree with TRBD1. Germline values: CDR1 SGHDT, CDR2 YYEEEE. The CDR3 totals 15 residues. Trimming at V came to 4 bases and at J to 4 bases, leaving 7 bases not matched to a gene.